The T cell receptor beta chain under discussion was sequenced for a study of sequential checkpoint blockade in melanoma. Indicated treatment: randomized to nivolumab then ipilimumab (arm A) or the reverse (arm B). Sorted cells were live CD3+CD8+, lacking CD19 and CD56, from PBMCs. The table came from immunoSEQ multiplex PCR; TCRdb's copy has only in-frame clones and leaves some out. The sample yields 13,000 to 15,000 clones, around two thirds seen once. V lost 0 bases and J 2 bases, leaving 14 bases between the germline ends. This CDR3 is built from 16 residues. The germline V gene has CDR1 SGHRS and CDR2 YFSETQ.

The J gene is TRBJ1-1, the V gene TRBV5-1; maybe TRBD1 (6 bases). Material: CD8+ T cells sorted from blood (inferred from file names), obtained from a patient given nivolumab and ipilimumab in sequence. This clonotype was sampled from a human donor with melanoma. The CDR3 DNA follows: TGCGCCAGCAGCTTGGGGCGGGGGCAACCCAACACTGAAGCTTTCTTT. Its protein is CASSLGRGQPNTEAFF.